This note documents a single T cell receptor (beta chain) sequence. This sample was included in a study of blood T cell repertoires in COVID-19. Trimming removed 4 bases at V and 10 bases at J, with 11 bases between. The germline V gene encodes CDR1 MNHNY and CDR2 SVGAGI (reference sequence). This CDR3 contains 13 residues. In the original analysis: Nucleated cell counts were estimated from reference gene primer amplification. Assay: immunoSEQ multiplex PCR; the TCRdb copy retains only in-frame clones and omits some. The DNA gave D and trimming, while V, J and clone size come from that table. The repertoire consists of roughly 55,000 clones, with around 79% occurring once and the leading ten covering under 4%.

This TCR was recovered from a man aged 55-75 years with acute or convalescent COVID-19. Sequencing input: peripheral blood. The V call is TRBV6-6, the J call TRBJ1-6; perhaps TRBD1 as D (6 bases). In DNA form, the CDR3 reads TGTGCCAGCAGTTCCACGGGGGGCTCACCCCTCCACTTT. Its protein product is CASSSTGGSPLHF.